Described below is a single TCR beta chain sequence and its context. Antigen: not known. This CDR3 has 16 residues. Germline CDR1 and CDR2: SGHDT and YYEEEE. The V and J ends lost 1 base and 10 bases respectively, with 18 bases between them. These data belong to a study of OX40 agonist ivuxolimab in advanced cancers. Study as a whole: Three patients had partial responses: one hepatocellular carcinoma, two cutaneous melanoma. Study-wide results and caveats: At doses 0.1 to 3.0 mg/kg, CD4+ and CD8+ clones expanded.

TCRdb's copy holds only in-frame clones and misses some; the assay was immunoSEQ multiplex PCR. The data contain around 80,000 clones, 94% of them singletons. Autoimmune disease history or systemic immunosuppression barred patients. Samples were taken at baseline and on day 1 of cycles 4 and 7. This sequence joins TRBV5-6 and TRBJ1-6, with a tentative D call TRBD1 (6 bases). The sequence derives from an adult with an advanced solid tumor such as melanoma, head and neck, liver or kidney cancer. The sequencing used CD4+ or CD8+ T cells sorted from blood, collected in a trial of the OX40 agonist ivuxolimab. CDR3 residues: CASSLTGQGLRSPLHF. In DNA, the CDR3 is TGTGCCAGCAGCTTGACCGGGCAGGGGTTGAGGTCACCCCTCCACTTT.